What follows are 30 T cell receptor beta chains derived from one specimen sequenced in a study of blood T cells in healthy people across ages (dated by TCRdb to 2014 to 2015). The method was 5' RACE. TCRdb lists the instrument as Illumina HiSeq 2500. The second PCR ran for about 6 to 12 cycles and used a J-beta primer mix along with a sample-barcoded 5' primer. Using fastp at Q25 and MiXCR, TCRdb reprocessed the public reads and kept productive beta chains. Rows matching on CDR3 protein sequence are summarized as one entry with the most common DNA and genes. A total of about 650,000 distinct CDR3 sequences appear in this sample, around 32% of them only once. In total, the top ten clones hold 15% to 17% of the sample. Sequencing was carried out using blood. These TCRs come from a woman older than 75 in good health. Donor details come from another sample of the same person, matched by shared clones.

The chain combines TRBV28 with TRBJ1-2; 9 bases are shared with TRBD1. Per germline, CDR1 MDHEN and CDR2 SYDVKM. This CDR3 comprises 15 residues. The V segment lost 6 bases and the J segment 2 bases; nucleotides outside the gene matches: 7. CDR3 in DNA: TGTGCCAGCAGCCCCCTGGGACAGGGCAACTATGGCTACACCTTC. Its translation: CASSPLGQGNYGYTF.

J is TRBJ1-1 and V is TRBV6-1; D call uncertain. Germline assignment: CDR1 MNHNS and CDR2 SASEGT. V gave up 7 bases and J gave up 3 bases, with 12 bases separating them. The CDR3 runs 13 residues. The CDR3 spells CASTEGWDTEAFF. In DNA form, the CDR3 reads TGTGCCAGCACCGAGGGATGGGACACTGAAGCTTTCTTT.

The genes are TRBV3-1 and TRBJ1-2; D may be TRBD1 (6 bases). CDR1 and CDR2 (germline): LGHDT, YNNKEL (reference sequence). V lost 0 bases and J lost 8, with 22 bases in between. The CDR3 runs to 17 residues. CDR3: CASSQEFGTRSQGGYTF. CDR3 in DNA: TGTGCCAGCAGCCAAGAATTTGGGACTCGATCTCAGGGGGGCTACACCTTC.

Many counts were recorded for this clonotype. This chain links TRBV6-1 with TRBJ1-5; TRBD1 is a possible D gene (5 bases). V was pared by 8 bases and J by 0 bases, with 17 bases between. Germline assignment: CDR1 MNHNS and CDR2 SASEGT. This CDR3 region has 16 residues. CDR3 region: CASRQRDGNSNQPQHF. The CDR3 nucleotides are TGTGCCAGCCGACAAAGGGACGGTAATAGCAATCAGCCCCAGCATTTT.

With respect to this clonotype: Since a much larger clone is just one base distant, this may be a read error. V usage is TRBV5-1 and J usage is TRBJ1-1; 7 bases are shared with TRBD1. The germline CDR1 and CDR2 sequences are SGHRS and YFSETQ. The CDR3 contains 13 residues. In DNA, the CDR3 is TGCGCCGGCAGCTCAATAACAGGGGCTGAAGCTTTCTTT. Protein product: CAGSSITGAEAFF.

In its sample, this clonotype was seen many times. The J gene is TRBJ1-4, the V gene TRBV7-2; the D gene is possibly TRBD1 (6 bases). Trimming pared 5 bases from V and 0 bases from J, leaving 10 bases between. The CDR3 extends over 15 amino acids. Looked up from germline, CDR1 is SGHTA and CDR2 is FQGNSA. The CDR3 spells CASSQTGPTNEKLFF. In nucleotides, the CDR3 is TGTGCCAGCAGCCAGACAGGTCCAACTAATGAAAAACTGTTTTTT. Full variable domain (missing parts from reference TRBV7-2 and TRBJ1-4): GAGVSQSPSNKVTEKGKDVELRCDPISGHTALYWYRQSLGQGLEFLIYFQGNSAPDKSGLPSDRFSAERTGGSVSTLTIQRTQQEDSAVYLCASSQTGPTNEKLFFGSGTQLSVL.

This clonotype was seen ten or more times. The V call is TRBV5-6, the J call TRBJ2-5; the D is unclear. Looked up from germline, CDR1 is SGHDT and CDR2 is YYEEEE. This CDR3 is 13 amino acids long. Trimming removed 2 bases from V and 3 bases from J, with 8 bases in between. The CDR3: CASSFSWEETQYF. The DNA for the CDR3 is TGTGCCAGCAGCTTCAGCTGGGAAGAGACCCAGTACTTC.

There are a few counts of this clonotype. CDR3 bases: TGTGCCAGCAGCCAAGGCGCACAGGCTAACTATGGCTACACCTTC. Translation: CASSQGAQANYGYTF. The rearrangement joins TRBV3-1 to TRBJ1-2, with D possibly TRBD1 on 5 matching bases. In germline, CDR1 is LGHDT, CDR2 YNNKEL (reference sequence). Trimming stripped 1 base from V and 0 bases from J, with 9 bases between. The CDR3 extends over 15 amino acids.

The V and J genes are TRBV18 and TRBJ1-4; D remains ambiguous. CDR1 is KGHSH, CDR2 LQKENI, per germline. The CDR3 sequence is 13 residues long. V dropped 3 bases and J dropped 6 bases, with 8 bases sitting between them. The CDR3 DNA reads TGTGCCAGCTCACCGGGCGGAGATGAAAAACTGTTTTTT. The encoded protein is CASSPGGDEKLFF.

A few counts support this clonotype. This chain connects TRBV20-1 to TRBJ1-5; D is uncertain. V was pared by 5 bases and J by 0 bases, with 8 bases between. The germline CDR1 and CDR2 sequences are DFQATT and SNEGSKA (reference sequence). CDR3 length equals 13 residues. The CDR3 spells CSAASYSNQPQHF. The CDR3 DNA follows: TGCAGTGCTGCATCCTATAGCAATCAGCCCCAGCATTTT.

In its sample, this clonotype was seen many times. The chain joins TRBV6-5 to TRBJ1-1; the match to TRBD1 covers 8 bases. V lost 6 bases and J lost 9; bases outside the gene matches: 3. CDR1 and CDR2 (germline): MNHEY, SVGAGI. This CDR3 contains 11 residues. The CDR3 region is CASRRTGKAFF. CDR3 coding DNA: TGTGCCAGCAGGAGGACAGGGAAAGCTTTCTTT.

The chain is built from TRBV11-2 and TRBJ2-6; tentatively, D is TRBD1 or TRBD2 (5 bases each). V lost 0 bases to trimming and J lost 4 bases, with 10 bases between them. The CDR3 consists of 16 residues. Germline loops: CDR1 SGHAT, CDR2 FQNNGV. CDR3 sequence (DNA): TGTGCCAGCAGCTTAGAGAGGGGTTTGGGGGCCAACGTCCTGACTTTC. Amino acid sequence: CASSLERGLGANVLTF.

The chain recombines TRBV7-2 with TRBJ2-5, with D uncertain. CDR3 length: 12 residues. V lost 0 bases and J 7 bases, leaving 6 bases between the germline ends. Germline-derived CDR1 and CDR2 are SGHTA and FQGNSA. In DNA, the CDR3 is TGTGCCAGCAGCTTAGCAGCCAGGACCCAGTACTTC. Its protein product is CASSLAARTQYF.

As concerns this clonotype: A clone one base away is much larger, so this may be a read error. V and J are TRBV5-1 and TRBJ2-7, with 8 bases lining up with TRBD1. This CDR3 has 15 amino acids. V trimming: 3 bases; J trimming: 3 bases; junction bases outside the gene matches: 8. Per germline, CDR1 SGHRS and CDR2 YFSETQ. The CDR3 DNA sequence: TGCGCCAGCAGCTCGGGGGACAGGATCATCTACGAGCAGTACTTC. Translated: CASSSGDRIIYEQYF.

The table lists this clonotype with many counts. The rearrangement joins TRBV5-1 to TRBJ2-1; D might be TRBD1 (7 bases). The CDR3 is made up of 14 amino acids. In germline, CDR1 is SGHRS, CDR2 YFSETQ. Trimming stripped 4 bases from V and 10 bases from J, with 18 bases between. CDR3 sequence reads: CASSGGTAGGEQFF. CDR3 DNA sequence: TGCGCCAGCAGCGGCGGGACAGCCGGCGGGGAGCAGTTCTTC. The whole variable domain, remainder taken from reference TRBV5-1 and TRBJ2-1, is KAGVTQTPRYLIKTRGQQVTLSCSPISGHRSVSWYQQTPGQGLQFLFEYFSETQRNKGNFPGRFSGRQFSNSRSEMNVSTLELGDSALYLCASSGGTAGGEQFFGPGTRLTVL.

This clonotype has just a few counts. The rearrangement links TRBV7-2 to TRBJ1-3; a possible D gene is TRBD1 (5 bases). Germline V gene data show CDR1 as SGHTA and CDR2 as FQGNSA. The CDR3 runs to 15 residues. V lost 5 bases, J lost 3 bases, and 14 bases lay in between. The CDR3 DNA reads TGTGCCAGCAGCACATCCTGGGGGGATGGAAACACCATATATTTT. Translating it yields CASSTSWGDGNTIYF.

The chain couples TRBV11-2 to TRBJ1-6, with D unresolved. CDR3 length equals 13 residues. V lost 6 bases, J lost 0 bases, and 3 bases lay in between. Germline V lookup: CDR1 SGHAT, CDR2 FQNNGV. CDR3 nucleotide sequence: TGTGCCAGCAGTAACTCCTATAATTCACCCCTCCACTTT. Protein product: CASSNSYNSPLHF.

The sample holds many counts of this clonotype. The chain joins TRBV3-1 to TRBJ1-2, with D perhaps matching TRBD1 (6 bases). Trimming took 0 bases from V and 4 from J, leaving 15 bases between them. The CDR3 is 16 residues long. Germline-derived CDR1 and CDR2 are LGHDT and YNNKEL (reference sequence). As DNA, the CDR3 is TGTGCCAGCAGCCAAGATATTCCCCGAGGGGGCTATGGCTACACCTTC. Its protein is CASSQDIPRGGYGYTF.

Regarding this clonotype: Being one base from a much bigger clone, this may be a read error. The chain couples TRBV5-1 to TRBJ2-7, with D possibly matching TRBD2 (7 bases). CDR1 and CDR2 from the germline V gene are SGHRS and YFSETQ. V was cut by 2 bases and J by 4 bases, with 25 bases left in between. This CDR3 is built from 18 residues. The CDR3 nucleotides are TGCGCCAGCAGCTTTCGTACCACCGAGGTCCGGGGGGCTTACGAGCAGTACTTC. Protein: CASSFRTTEVRGAYEQYF.

The table lists this clonotype with many counts. The rearrangement joins TRBV18 to TRBJ2-3; D is possibly TRBD1 or TRBD2 (5 bases each). The CDR3 is made up of 17 amino acids. The germline V gene encodes CDR1 KGHSH and CDR2 LQKENI. V lost 7 bases, J lost 2 bases, and 22 bases lay in between. The chain's CDR3 is CASFPVPGGQNTDTQYF. As DNA, the CDR3 is TGTGCCAGCTTCCCCGTCCCTGGGGGTCAAAACACAGATACGCAGTATTTT.

This clonotype was seen many times. The chain joins TRBV20-1 to TRBJ2-7; no reliable D call. From germline, CDR1 is DFQATT and CDR2 SNEGSKA (reference sequence). This CDR3 comprises 12 residues. DNA for the CDR3: TGCAGAGCTGAGGCCGCCTCCTACGAGCAGTACTTC. Its protein is CRAEAASYEQYF.

This chain uses TRBV7-6 with TRBJ1-2, with D maybe TRBD1 (5 bases). Trimming pared 5 bases from V and 7 bases from J, leaving 20 bases between. Germline CDR1 and CDR2: SGHVS and FNYEAQ. The CDR3 sequence is 15 residues long. CDR3 in amino acids: CASSERLEGYSGYTF. Written as DNA, the CDR3 is TGTGCCAGCAGCGAACGACTTGAGGGGTACTCTGGCTACACCTTC.

The sample holds many counts of this clonotype. This rearrangement joins TRBV10-3 to TRBJ2-7; maybe TRBD1 (6 bases). V was shortened by 8 bases and J by 7 bases, with 15 bases between the two germline ends. This CDR3 comprises 12 residues. Germline lookup yields CDR1 ENHRY and CDR2 SYGVKD. As DNA, the CDR3 is TGTGCCATCCGGGACACTGCTGGGGAGCAGTACTTC. Amino acids: CAIRDTAGEQYF.

This clonotype was counted ten times or more. The V and J genes are TRBV29-1 and TRBJ1-2, with 9 positions matching TRBD1. This CDR3 spans 12 amino acids. From germline, CDR1 is SQVTM and CDR2 ANQGSEA. The ends lost 7 bases at V and 11 bases at J; junction bases unmatched: 11. For the CDR3, the DNA is TGCAGCGCGGTACCGGGACAGGGCTCTTACACCTTC. This encodes CSAVPGQGSYTF.

This clonotype was found many times. The CDR3 loop reads CASSRLATNLYEQYF. The CDR3 DNA reads as TGTGCCAGCAGCCGCCTAGCCACAAACCTCTACGAGCAGTACTTC. The genes are TRBV5-6 and TRBJ2-7, with a possible D match to TRBD2 (5 bases). This CDR3 is 15 amino acids long. In germline, CDR1 is SGHDT, CDR2 YYEEEE. V lost 4 bases and J lost 3, with 17 bases in between.

The V gene is TRBV27, the J gene TRBJ1-1, with D possibly TRBD1 on 6 matching bases. The CDR3 length is 13 residues. Germline V gives CDR1 MNHEY, CDR2 SMNVEV (reference sequence). Trimming took 7 bases from V and 1 from J, leaving 10 bases between them. In DNA, the CDR3 is TGTGCCAGCATGACAGGTCAGAACACTGAAGCTTTCTTT. This codes for CASMTGQNTEAFF.

Concerning this clonotype itself: This may come from a read error, since a much larger clone is one base off. The rearrangement uses TRBV9 and TRBJ2-7; D might be TRBD2 (5 bases). This CDR3 comprises 15 residues. The germline V gene encodes CDR1 SGDLS and CDR2 YYNGEE. In DNA, the CDR3 is TGTGCCTGCAGCGAGGGTTGGGGTAGCTCCTACGAGCAGTACTTC. Translation gives CACSEGWGSSYEQYF.

This clonotype was found many times. This chain's CDR3 is CASSLIDSEEKLFF. CDR3 DNA: TGCGCCAGCAGCTTGATAGATTCTGAGGAAAAACTGTTTTTT. The genes are TRBV5-1 and TRBJ1-4; no definite D call. Trimming stripped 1 base from V and 8 bases from J, with 12 bases between. Germline V gene lookup returns CDR1 SGHRS and CDR2 YFSETQ. The CDR3 consists of 14 residues. Complete variable domain (other parts from reference TRBV5-1 and TRBJ1-4): KAGVTQTPRYLIKTRGQQVTLSCSPISGHRSVSWYQQTPGQGLQFLFEYFSETQRNKGNFPGRFSGRQFSNSRSEMNVSTLELGDSALYLCASSLIDSEEKLFFGSGTQLSVL.

V gene TRBV20-1 combines with J gene TRBJ2-1; the match to TRBD2 covers 7 bases. Germline V gives CDR1 DFQATT, CDR2 SNEGSKA (reference sequence). V was pared by 6 bases and J by 3 bases, with 5 bases of the junction left unmatched. CDR3 length equals 13 residues. The CDR3 region is CSARTRNYNEQFF. CDR3 bases: TGCAGTGCAAGGACTAGGAACTACAATGAGCAGTTCTTC.

Concerning this clonotype: At one end the junction does not follow the germline gene, possibly because of a read error. The V gene is TRBV7-2, the J gene TRBJ2-3; 7 positions match TRBD2. Germline CDR1 and CDR2: SGHTA and FQGNSA. This CDR3 contains 14 residues. CDR3 residues: CASTMTGGSDTQDF. The CDR3, as DNA: TGTGCCAGCACCATGACCGGGGGGTCAGATACGCAGGATTTT.